Listed below are T cell receptor beta chains from one sample, sequenced in a study of Ad26.COV2.S vaccination and SARS-CoV-2 variants. The table came from immunoSEQ multiplex PCR; TCRdb's copy has only in-frame clones and leaves some out. The sample holds approximately 450,000 clones, 90% seen once. The specimen was peripheral blood, collected in a trial of Ad26.COV2.S vaccine versus placebo. These receptor sequences come from a person aged 18 to 59 who received the Ad26.COV2.S COVID-19 vaccine or a placebo. CDR3s include the opening cysteine and the closing phenylalanine or tryptophan. The D gene is left open where the match is weak. Size is stated for part of the rows, as once, few or many counts, or as a class when the clone is expanded.

>.|TRBV7-2|TRBD2|TRBJ2-1
TGTGCCAGCAGCCCGGGACTAGCGAACTACAATGAGCAGTTCTTC
CASSPGLANYNEQFF
>.|TRBV13|TRBD1|TRBJ2-6
TGTGCCAGCAGCTTAGTCCACAGGGGGTGGAACTCTGGGGCCAACGTCCTGACTTTC
CASSLVHRGWNSGANVLTF
>.|TRBV7-2|.|TRBJ2-1
TGTGCCAGCAGCTCCGGGCGCTTATCGACTAGCTCCTACAATGAGCAGTTCTTC
CASSSGRLSTSSYNEQFF
>.|TRBV11-3|.|TRBJ2-3
TGTGCCAGCAGCTTAGGTGCTAGCGATACGCAGTATTTT
CASSLGASDTQYF
>once|TRBV7-2|TRBD1|TRBJ1-5
TGTGCCAGCAGTCCGCCGGGACAGGTTAATCAGCCCCAGCATTTT
CASSPPGQVNQPQHF
>.|TRBV7-9|.|TRBJ2-7
TGTGCCAGCAGCTCACTACCCGATGATTTCACCAACTTC
CASSSLPDDFTNF
>.|TRBV28|.|TRBJ1-5
TGTGCCAGCAGTTTCGCGGGGGCAGGTCAGCCCCAGCATTTT
CASSFAGAGQPQHF
>.|TRBV4-1|.|TRBJ2-5
TGCGCCAGCAGCCAAGATACCTCCTCGGACTTCTCTGAGTACTTC
CASSQDTSSDFSEYF
>.|TRBV4-3|TRBD1|TRBJ2-7
TGCGCCAGCAGCCAAGCGACAGGGGGCCAATACGAGCAGTACTTC
CASSQATGGQYEQYF
>.|TRBV11-2|.|TRBJ1-4
TGTGCCAGCAGCTTAGATGACGCAGGGTGGGAAAAACTGTTTTTT
CASSLDDAGWEKLFF
>.|TRBV3-1/TRBV3-2|.|TRBJ1-1
TGTGCCAGCAGCCAACGAACGAACACTGAAGCTTTCTTT
CASSQRTNTEAFF
>.|TRBV27|.|TRBJ2-3
TGTGCCAGCAAGAGGGGAGGCCAAACAGATACGCAGTATTTT
CASKRGGQTDTQYF
>.|TRBV9|TRBD1|TRBJ1-3
TGTGCCAGCAGCGTAGAGGACAGGGGCCTTTCATTTTCTGGAAACACCATATATTTT
CASSVEDRGLSFSGNTIYF
>.|TRBV6-5|.|TRBJ2-3
TGTGCCAGCGCCGAGGCTAGCGGCACAGATACGCAGTATTTT
CASAEASGTDTQYF
>.|TRBV14|.|TRBJ2-2
TGTGCCAGCAGCCAAGATCTCGGCTTCGGGGAGCTGTTTTTT
CASSQDLGFGELFF
>.|TRBV5-5|TRBD2|TRBJ2-1
TGTGCCAGCAGAGCTCTAGCGGACTCCTACAATGAGCAGTTCTTC
CASRALADSYNEQFF
>.|TRBV6-5|.|TRBJ1-2
TGTGCCAGCAGTTACTCGATGGAAGGCGGCGATGGCTACACCTTC
CASSYSMEGGDGYTF
>.|TRBV25-1|.|TRBJ2-1
TGTGCCAGCAGTCGACCGGGCAGTCTAAATGAGCAGTTCTTC
CASSRPGSLNEQFF
>.|TRBV28|.|TRBJ2-6
TGTGCCAGCAGTCCGTTCGAGGCTGGGGCCAACGTCCTGACTTTC
CASSPFEAGANVLTF
>once|TRBV19|.|TRBJ1-2
TGTGCCAGTAGTCCCTCCACCACGGATTCCTATGGCTACACCTTC
CASSPSTTDSYGYTF
>.|TRBV21-1|.|TRBJ1-5
TGTGCGAGAGAGACAGGGGCCCAGGAGCCCCAGCATTTT
CARETGAQEPQHF
>.|TRBV27|TRBD1|TRBJ2-7
TGTGCCAGCAGTTTAGGGGCCCAGGGGGCGAAAGAGCAGTACTTC
CASSLGAQGAKEQYF
>.|TRBV29-1|.|TRBJ2-3
TGCAGCGTTGAAGGATTCCTTAGCACAGATACGCAGTATTTT
CSVEGFLSTDTQYF
>.|TRBV6-5|.|TRBJ1-1
TGTGCCAGCGGGGGCGGACTGTTGAACACTGAAGCTTTCTTT
CASGGGLLNTEAFF
>.|TRBV5-6|.|TRBJ2-1
TGTGCCAGCAGCGGAACCACTAGCCGACACAACCCTTACAATGAGCAGTTCTTC
CASSGTTSRHNPYNEQFF
>.|TRBV6-5|.|TRBJ2-5
TGTGCCAGCAGTCCCAACTCTGGGGGACAAGAGACCCAGTACTTC
CASSPNSGGQETQYF
>once|TRBV7-9|.|TRBJ1-5
TGTGCCAGCAGCTTCCGGGAAAATCAGCCCCAGCATTTT
CASSFRENQPQHF
>.|TRBV7-2|TRBD1|TRBJ2-7
TGTGCCAGCAGCTTCCCCGGGACAGGGGACTACGAGCAGTACTTC
CASSFPGTGDYEQYF
>.|TRBV6-2/TRBV6-3|.|TRBJ2-2
TGTGCCAGCAGTTCCGGGTCCGGGGAGCTGTTTTTT
CASSSGSGELFF